These T cell receptor beta chains were read from a single sample in a study of cytomegalovirus exposure and HLA in healthy donors. Generated by immunoSEQ multiplex PCR, the TCRdb table keeps only in-frame clones and is missing some. The sample has around 86,000 clones, about 8% seen once. Source material: PBMCs. The receptors derive from a man aged 45 to 65 in good health and CMV-seronegative. The CDR3 runs from the conserved cysteine through the conserved F or W. A D gene is named only where the DNA matches it firmly. Size tells how often a clone was seen (once, few, many) or the class of an expanded clone, and some rows leave it out.

TRBD1	.	TRBV9	TRBJ2-7	CASSVGWTGEYVGPQYF	TGTGCCAGCAGCGTAGGTTGGACAGGGGAGTACGTTGGGCCGCAGTACTTC
.	few	TRBV6-1	TRBJ1-5	CASRDSLGAGQPQHF	TGTGCCAGCAGGGATTCGTTGGGGGCGGGTCAGCCCCAGCATTTT
TRBD1	.	TRBV6-1	TRBJ1-6	CANQGQGGSPLHF	TGTGCCAACCAAGGACAGGGCGGTTCACCCCTCCACTTT
.	.	TRBV27	TRBJ1-2	CASSLSSGMNYGYTF	TGTGCCAGCAGTTTATCTTCGGGGATGAACTATGGCTACACCTTC
TRBD2	few	TRBV28	TRBJ2-5	CASSLGGRGETQYF	TGTGCCAGCAGTTTAGGGGGGAGGGGAGAGACCCAGTACTTC
TRBD2	few	TRBV18	TRBJ2-3	CASSRSGTTGNYTQYF	TGTGCCAGCTCGCGCAGCGGGACGACGGGCAACTATACGCAGTATTTT
TRBD1	.	TRBV5-1	TRBJ2-1	CASSWDSYNEQFF	TGCGCCAGCAGCTGGGACAGCTACAATGAGCAGTTCTTC
.	few	TRBV7-9	TRBJ1-4	CASSLGPEKLFF	TGTGCCAGCAGCTTGGGCCCTGAAAAACTGTTTTTT
TRBD1	few	TRBV28	TRBJ1-2	CASSPPWRTGGHGYTF	TGTGCCAGCAGTCCACCCTGGCGGACAGGGGGCCATGGCTACACCTTC
.	.	TRBV4-1	TRBJ1-4	CASSQIGRRGGIEKLFF	TGCGCCAGCAGCCAGATTGGGCGTAGGGGGGGAATTGAAAAACTGTTTTTT
TRBD1	.	TRBV19	TRBJ2-2	CATRQGIFDGELFF	TGTGCCACGAGACAGGGTATCTTCGACGGGGAGCTGTTTTTT
TRBD1	.	TRBV30	TRBJ2-7	CAWSVKDRSASYEQYF	TGTGCCTGGAGTGTAAAGGACAGGAGTGCCTCCTACGAGCAGTACTTC
TRBD2	.	TRBV10-3	TRBJ2-1	CAISGNSGGAYEQFF	TGTGCCATCAGTGGGAATAGCGGGGGGGCCTATGAGCAGTTCTTC
TRBD1	.	TRBV30	TRBJ1-2	CAWGQGHGYTF	TGTGCCTGGGGACAGGGGCATGGCTACACCTTC
.	few	TRBV28	TRBJ2-7	CASSIDGEQYF	TGTGCCAGCAGTATAGATGGCGAGCAGTACTTC
.	once	TRBV2	TRBJ1-2	CASSGGALNYGYTF	TGTGCCAGCAGTGGTGGGGCTTTAAACTATGGCTACACCTTC
TRBD1	few	TRBV27	TRBJ2-7	CASSPTKGQGYGEQYF	TGTGCCAGCAGTCCTACCAAGGGACAGGGGTATGGCGAGCAGTACTTC
TRBD1	few	TRBV18	TRBJ2-7	CASSPDRVSYEQYF	TGTGCCAGCTCACCGGACAGGGTCTCCTACGAGCAGTACTTC
.	.	TRBV28	TRBJ1-5	CASSEQGLSNQPQHF	TGTGCCAGCAGTGAACAGGGCTTAAGCAATCAGCCCCAGCATTTT
TRBD1	.	TRBV29-1	TRBJ1-2	CSVRDRGSDGYTF	TGCAGCGTTCGGGACAGGGGGAGTGATGGCTACACCTTC
.	few	TRBV19	TRBJ1-5	CASHMGGQPQHF	TGTGCCAGTCACATGGGGGGACAGCCCCAGCATTTT
.	few	TRBV6-5	TRBJ2-7	CASSYSTVSYEQYF	TGTGCCAGCAGTTACTCGACAGTCTCCTACGAGCAGTACTTC
TRBD2	.	TRBV27	TRBJ2-5	CASSSYAVAGGLETQYF	TGTGCCAGCAGTTCTTACGCGGTGGCGGGGGGCCTAGAGACCCAGTACTTC
TRBD1	few	TRBV7-9	TRBJ1-2	CASSKNPGGDVSYGYTF	TGTGCCAGCAGCAAAAATCCAGGGGGCGACGTAAGCTATGGCTACACCTTC
.	few	TRBV5-6	TRBJ2-1	CASSLARPRRQFF	TGTGCCAGCAGCTTGGCCAGGCCCAGGCGGCAGTTCTTC
.	few	TRBV14	TRBJ2-7	CASSPRGAGSSYEQYF	TGTGCCAGCAGCCCCAGGGGGGCGGGGAGCTCCTACGAGCAGTACTTC
TRBD1	many	TRBV5-1	TRBJ2-7	CASSRDRSYEQYF	TGCGCCAGCAGTAGGGACAGGTCCTACGAGCAGTACTTC
TRBD2	.	TRBV5-6	TRBJ2-3	CASRRPGLASDTQYF	TGTGCCAGCAGACGTCCGGGACTAGCATCAGATACGCAGTATTTT
TRBD1	.	TRBV9	TRBJ1-3	CASSAQVGTGSGNTIYF	TGTGCCAGCAGCGCCCAGGTCGGGACAGGGTCTGGAAACACCATATATTTT
TRBD1	.	TRBV5-1	TRBJ1-1	CASSQAPGQGADTEAFF	TGCGCCAGCAGCCAAGCACCGGGACAGGGGGCTGACACTGAAGCTTTCTTT
.	few	TRBV29-1	TRBJ1-2	CSADSSYGYTF	TGCAGCGCGGACAGTAGCTATGGCTACACCTTC
.	.	TRBV2	TRBJ1-5	CASSAWTRGNQPQHF	TGTGCCAGCAGTGCCTGGACCAGGGGCAATCAGCCCCAGCATTTT